Below, one TCR beta chain is given with its context. Its antigen remains unidentified. The data derive from a study of post-analysis software for immune sequencing data. For the study at large: Progressive-relapsing, secondary progressive and relapsing-remitting multiple sclerosis were among the disease courses included. Study results and caveats: Samples sharing a preparation batch grouped tightly together when assessed by F measure. Compared with controls, patients had more of about five TRBV segments, including TRBV5-6, TRBV5-1 and TRBV20-1. Controls' normalized Chao1 diversity significantly exceeded that of multiple sclerosis patients.

Germline V gene data show CDR1 as DFQATT and CDR2 as SNEGSKA (reference sequence). The trim removed 3 bases at V and 5 bases at J, leaving 4 bases unmatched. The length of the CDR3 is 13 residues. The library was made from cDNA and included unique molecular identifiers. T cells, roughly 0.9 to 11 million of them, yielded roughly 550,000 cDNA molecules. Each CDR3 protein gets one entry after TCRdb re-called the PCR reads with MiXCR. The sample consists of around 440,000 distinct CDR3 sequences, roughly 45% of them appearing once. The sequenced sample was blood. The chain links TRBV20-1 to TRBJ2-7; 10 positions match TRBD2. This clonotype was obtained from a girl between 10 and 17 years old with multiple sclerosis. The CDR3 is CSASLAGVNEQYF. The CDR3 region has the DNA TGCAGTGCTAGCCTAGCGGGAGTGAACGAGCAGTACTTC.